This T cell receptor beta chain was captured by sequencing in a study of neurological immune-mediated disorders. Using its own MiXCR run on the 5' RACE reads, TCRdb lists one record per CDR3 protein. In the table there are roughly 25,000 distinct CDR3 sequences, over 5% of which are singletons. The table lists this clonotype with many counts. The CDR3 sequence is 15 residues long. Trimming took off 4 bases at V and 7 bases at J, with 16 bases between the two ends. Germline CDR1 is MDHEN and CDR2 is SYDVKM. V usage is TRBV28 and J usage is TRBJ2-2; D may be TRBD2 (6 bases). Source material: PBMCs. The TCR comes from a middle-aged woman in good health. CDR3 nucleotide sequence: TGTGCCAGCAGTTCAAAGGGGACTGTCTTCGGGGAGCTGTTTTTT. Translated: CASSSKGTVFGELFF.